Shown below are 27 T cell receptor beta chains from a single sample sequenced in a study of TIL therapy for anti-PD-1-resistant metastatic lung cancer. The immunoSEQ assay was v3. Libraries were prepared by immunoSEQ multiplex PCR; TCRdb keeps only in-frame clonotypes and omits some of them. The sample consists of 50,000 to 70,000 clones, roughly 69% of them appearing once. Indicated time point: pre-treatment sample, taken before nivolumab and TIL therapy. Here the sequenced sample was blood, taken at baseline. The receptors originated from a person aged 25-80 years with non-small cell lung cancer.

The V and J genes are TRBV6-5 and TRBJ2-3; TRBD1 might be the D (5 bases). Germline CDR1 reads MNHEY; CDR2 reads SVGAGI. Between the trimmed V and J ends, which lost 5 bases and 3 bases, there was a span of 6 bases. The length of the CDR3 is 12 residues. CDR3 in amino acids: CASSKGTDTQYF. The CDR3 bases are TGTGCCAGCAGTAAGGGGACAGATACGCAGTATTTT.

The chain has TRBV19 and TRBJ2-7; tentatively, D is TRBD2 (5 bases). Trimming pared 5 bases from V and 3 bases from J, leaving 17 bases between. The CDR3 runs 15 residues. Per the germline V gene, CDR1 is LNHDA and CDR2 is SQIVND (reference sequence). CDR3 nucleotides: TGTGCCAGTAGTCTTAGGACGTCGGGAATCTACGAGCAGTACTTC. Protein sequence: CASSLRTSGIYEQYF.

This rearrangement joins TRBV2 to TRBJ1-1, with TRBD1 as a possible D gene (6 bases). V lost 2 bases, J lost 7 bases, and 11 bases lay in between. The CDR3 consists of 13 residues. CDR1 and CDR2 (germline): SNHLY, FYNNEI. The CDR3 is CASSEQQGGEAFF. CDR3 nucleotide sequence: TGTGCCAGCAGTGAACAACAGGGAGGTGAAGCTTTCTTT.

The V call is TRBV6-5, the J call TRBJ1-2, with TRBD1 matching over 10 bases. After removal of 2 bases from V and 4 bases from J, the junction contained 4 bases not matched to a gene. The CDR3 has 15 residues. Germline loops: CDR1 MNHEY, CDR2 SVGAGI. The CDR3 is CASSYARTGGYGYTF. The CDR3 nucleotides are TGTGCCAGCAGTTACGCCCGGACAGGGGGCTATGGCTACACCTTC.

The rearrangement joins TRBV4-1 to TRBJ2-7; the D is unclear. CDR1 and CDR2 from the germline V gene are MGHRA and YSYEKL. The CDR3 consists of 15 residues. With 0 bases removed from V and 2 bases from J, the gap between germline ends came to 11 bases. CDR3 nucleotide sequence: TGCGCCAGCAGCCAAGATAACAGTTGGACCTACGAGCAGTACTTC. Residues: CASSQDNSWTYEQYF.

This clone was seen only once. The CDR3 nucleotides read TGTGCCAGCAGACAGCTCAACTCTGGGGCCAACGTCCTGACTTTC. This codes for CASRQLNSGANVLTF. The rearrangement joins TRBV6-5 to TRBJ2-6; D remains ambiguous. Germline V gene sequence: CDR1 MNHEY, CDR2 SVGAGI. The CDR3 sequence is 15 residues long. The V gene lost 6 bases and the J gene lost 0 bases, with 9 bases spanning the gap.

V usage is TRBV4-1 and J usage is TRBJ2-1; TRBD1 aligns across 10 bases. This CDR3 has 16 residues. The V gene end was trimmed by 0 bases and the J gene end by 9 bases; junction bases not matched to a gene: 8. Germline V gives CDR1 MGHRA, CDR2 YSYEKL. CDR3 residues: CASSQDRGTGVTEQFF. The CDR3 region has the DNA TGCGCCAGCAGCCAAGATCGCGGGACAGGGGTGACTGAGCAGTTCTTC.

This sequence joins TRBV5-1 and TRBJ1-4; TRBD1 aligns across 9 bases. In germline, CDR1 is SGHRS, CDR2 YFSETQ. J gave up 7 bases and V 4 bases, and 8 bases lay outside the gene matches. This CDR3 comprises 15 residues. The DNA of the CDR3 is TGCGCCAGCAGCCAAGAGGGACAGGGCCCTGAAAAACTGTTTTTT. It encodes CASSQEGQGPEKLFF. Using reference TRBV5-1 and TRBJ1-4 for the parts outside the CDR3, the full variable domain is KAGVTQTPRYLIKTRGQQVTLSCSPISGHRSVSWYQQTPGQGLQFLFEYFSETQRNKGNFPGRFSGRQFSNSRSEMNVSTLELGDSALYLCASSQEGQGPEKLFFGSGTQLSVL.

This clone occurred a few times. The chain recombines TRBV19 with TRBJ2-3, with D possibly being TRBD2 (7 bases). The CDR3 is 14 residues long. The V end lost 8 bases, the J end lost 4 bases, and 16 bases lay between the germline ends. From germline, CDR1 is LNHDA and CDR2 SQIVND (reference sequence). CDR3 loop: CASSRGEGADTQYF. Written as DNA, the CDR3 is TGTGCCAGTTCACGCGGGGAGGGGGCAGATACGCAGTATTTT.

The chain uses TRBV5-1 and TRBJ2-1; 8 bases are shared with TRBD1. The CDR3 runs to 15 residues. V trimming: 3 bases; J trimming: 6 bases; junction bases outside the gene matches: 8. Per the germline V gene, CDR1 is SGHRS and CDR2 is YFSETQ. In DNA form, the CDR3 reads TGCGCCAGCAGCTCACGGACAGGGTTGGGCAATGAGCAGTTCTTC. Amino acid sequence: CASSSRTGLGNEQFF.

The CDR3 loop reads CASSPRLAADQETQYF. DNA of the CDR3: TGTGCCAGCAGCCCCCGACTAGCGGCAGACCAAGAGACCCAGTACTTC. The chain has TRBV7-9 and TRBJ2-5; 9 positions agree with TRBD2. CDR3 size: 16 residues. Trimming at V came to 5 bases and at J to 0 bases, leaving 7 bases not matched to a gene. CDR1 SEHNR and CDR2 FQNEAQ come from the germline V gene (reference sequence).

The genes are TRBV27 and TRBJ2-5; weak D call: TRBD2 (6 bases). Looked up from germline, CDR1 is MNHEY and CDR2 is SMNVEV (reference sequence). The CDR3 has 13 residues. V shed 5 bases and J shed 5 bases, with 12 bases lying between them. The CDR3 region is CASSPGLWETQYF. CDR3 DNA: TGTGCCAGCAGTCCAGGACTATGGGAGACCCAGTACTTC.

This clone was observed a single time. The CDR3 loop is CAISIAGSYNEQFF. In nucleotides, the CDR3 is TGTGCCATCAGTATAGCGGGTTCCTACAATGAGCAGTTCTTC. The genes are TRBV10-3 and TRBJ2-1; 7 bases fit TRBD2. Looked up from germline, CDR1 is ENHRY and CDR2 is SYGVKD. The length of the CDR3 is 14 residues. V was clipped by 5 bases and J by 1 base; unmatched bases: 2.

The chain carries TRBV5-1 and TRBJ2-7; tentative D call: TRBD1 (6 bases). V lost 3 bases, J lost 1 base, and 17 bases lay in between. The CDR3 totals 16 residues. The germline V gene has CDR1 SGHRS and CDR2 YFSETQ. CDR3 bases: TGCGCCAGCAGCTCGAGGGGGTTGGCGATTTCCTACGAGCAGTACTTC. Translation gives CASSSRGLAISYEQYF. Together with reference TRBV5-1 and TRBJ2-7, the CDR3 gives the full variable domain: KAGVTQTPRYLIKTRGQQVTLSCSPISGHRSVSWYQQTPGQGLQFLFEYFSETQRNKGNFPGRFSGRQFSNSRSEMNVSTLELGDSALYLCASSSRGLAISYEQYFGPGTRLTVT.

This chain uses TRBV7-9 with TRBJ2-3; D perhaps matches TRBD2 (6 bases). Trimming removed 6 bases from V and 4 bases from J, with 11 bases in between. Germline V CDR1 and CDR2: SEHNR, FQNEAQ (reference sequence). The length of the CDR3 is 13 residues. The chain's CDR3 is CASRGGMSDTQYF. CDR3 coding DNA: TGTGCCAGCAGGGGCGGGATGTCAGATACGCAGTATTTT.

The chain recombines TRBV5-1 with TRBJ2-3, with D maybe TRBD1 (6 bases). The V gene lost 3 bases and the J gene lost 0 bases, with 23 bases spanning the gap. Germline V CDR1 and CDR2: SGHRS, YFSETQ. The CDR3 is made up of 19 amino acids. This chain's CDR3 is CASSYVPGHTFPSTDTQYF. CDR3 in DNA: TGCGCCAGCAGCTACGTACCGGGACACACTTTCCCTAGCACAGATACGCAGTATTTT. Based on the CDR3 plus reference TRBV5-1 and TRBJ2-3, the full variable domain is KAGVTQTPRYLIKTRGQQVTLSCSPISGHRSVSWYQQTPGQGLQFLFEYFSETQRNKGNFPGRFSGRQFSNSRSEMNVSTLELGDSALYLCASSYVPGHTFPSTDTQYFGPGTRLTVL.

The genes are TRBV30 and TRBJ2-7; D uncertain. The CDR3 is made up of 12 amino acids. V was shortened by 1 base and J by 3 bases, with 7 bases between the two germline ends. Germline CDR1 is GTSNPN and CDR2 is SVGIG (reference sequence). CDR3 region: CAWSAQIYEQYF. The CDR3 nucleotides read TGTGCCTGGAGTGCCCAAATCTACGAGCAGTACTTC.

This clone has just a few counts. The V gene is TRBV9, the J gene TRBJ1-1; 11 bases fit TRBD1. The germline CDR1 and CDR2 sequences are SGDLS and YYNGEE. The CDR3 extends over 15 amino acids. V was clipped by 4 bases and J by 5 bases; unmatched bases: 7. The CDR3 region is CASSPRTGGTTEAFF. The CDR3 bases are TGTGCCAGCAGCCCGAGGACAGGGGGCACAACTGAAGCTTTCTTT.

The chain has TRBV19 and TRBJ1-5, with TRBD1 as a possible D gene (6 bases). Trimming took 7 bases from V and 4 from J, leaving 14 bases between them. CDR1 and CDR2 (germline): LNHDA, SQIVND (reference sequence). CDR3 length: 14 amino acids. CDR3 DNA sequence: TGTGCCAGTAAAGGGGGATTTGGGAATCAGCCCCAGCATTTT. Translated: CASKGGFGNQPQHF.

The chain couples TRBV5-1 to TRBJ2-5; D gene unclear. Trimming pared 2 bases from V and 1 base from J, leaving 6 bases between. Per germline, CDR1 SGHRS and CDR2 YFSETQ. The CDR3 is made up of 13 amino acids. Written as DNA, the CDR3 is TGCGCCAGCAGCTTCATCCTCCAAGAGACCCAGTACTTC. Translating gives CASSFILQETQYF.

The genes are TRBV11-2 and TRBJ1-5; possible D gene TRBD1, 5 bases. V gave up 5 bases and J gave up 4 bases, with 9 bases separating them. CDR1 and CDR2 (germline): SGHAT, FQNNGV. This CDR3 spans 13 amino acids. CDR3 DNA: TGTGCCAGCAGCCCCGGGGGGAATCAGCCCCAGCATTTT. Translated: CASSPGGNQPQHF.

The chain joins TRBV18 to TRBJ1-1, with 9 bases that match TRBD1. The length of the CDR3 is 14 residues. Germline lookup yields CDR1 KGHSH and CDR2 LQKENI. After removal of 4 bases from V and 4 bases from J, the junction contained 4 bases not matched to a gene. The CDR3 spells CASSRDRATTEAFF. The CDR3 DNA is TGTGCCAGCTCACGGGACAGGGCGACCACTGAAGCTTTCTTT.

The chain carries TRBV11-2 and TRBJ1-2; perhaps TRBD1 as D (5 bases). CDR1 and CDR2 (germline): SGHAT, FQNNGV. Trimming took off 4 bases at V and 0 bases at J, with 15 bases between the two ends. The CDR3 runs 16 residues. The CDR3 sequence: CASSSWRRDPNYGYTF. CDR3 DNA sequence: TGTGCCAGCAGCTCTTGGCGCAGGGACCCTAACTATGGCTACACCTTC.

V usage is TRBV11-2 and J usage is TRBJ2-5, with unresolved D. CDR3 size: 13 residues. V lost 1 base and J 4 bases, leaving 7 bases between the germline ends. From germline, CDR1 is SGHAT and CDR2 FQNNGV. Here the CDR3 reads CASSLGVGETQYF. In DNA form, the CDR3 reads TGTGCCAGCAGCTTAGGGGTTGGAGAGACCCAGTACTTC.

J is TRBJ2-3 and V is TRBV6-1, with D possibly being TRBD1 or TRBD2 (5 bases each). Deletions cut 6 bases from V and 2 bases from J, with 9 bases between. The germline V gene encodes CDR1 MNHNS and CDR2 SASEGT. The CDR3 consists of 13 residues. CDR3 amino acids: CASRGENTDTQYF. The CDR3 DNA is TGTGCCAGCAGGGGGGAAAACACAGATACGCAGTATTTT.

The table lists this clone with a few counts. This chain connects TRBV2 to TRBJ2-1, with 8 nucleotides matching TRBD2. With V trimmed by 6 bases and J by 6 bases, 19 bases remained unmatched. The CDR3 runs 18 residues. The germline gives CDR1 SNHLY, CDR2 FYNNEI. CDR3 DNA sequence: TGTGCCAGCAGCCCAAACTCACCTAGCGGGCCGGAACTCAATGAGCAGTTCTTC. Protein: CASSPNSPSGPELNEQFF.

The CDR3 DNA reads TGTGCCAGCAGCCAAACCTCAGGCGGGGAGACCCAGTACTTC. Its translation is CASSQTSGGETQYF. The chain joins TRBV16 to TRBJ2-5, with a possible D match to TRBD2 (5 bases). The CDR3 is 14 amino acids. The V end was cut by 2 bases, the J end by 5 bases, with 12 bases between. Per the germline V gene, CDR1 is KGHSY and CDR2 is FQNENV.